Below, 10 T cell receptor beta chains from the same sample are listed, as sequenced in a study of cytomegalovirus exposure and HLA in healthy donors. With 60 Vbeta and 13 Jbeta primers, the PCR was carried out. Profiling relied on immunoSEQ multiplex PCR, and the TCRdb table lists in-frame clones only, not all of them. The table includes about 38,000 clones, roughly 69% detected once. Sequencing was performed on PBMCs. Receptor source: a man aged 30 to 45 in good health and CMV-seronegative.

The rearrangement uses TRBV11-2 and TRBJ1-4, with D perhaps matching TRBD1 (5 bases). The germline gives CDR1 SGHAT, CDR2 FQNNGV. CDR3 length equals 16 residues. The germline V and J ends were trimmed by 5 bases and 3 bases, with 16 bases remaining between them. The CDR3 sequence is CASSGAGPESNEKLFF. For the CDR3, the DNA is TGTGCCAGCAGCGGGGCAGGCCCAGAGTCTAATGAAAAACTGTTTTTT.

V gene TRBV15 combines with J gene TRBJ1-4; D not resolved. Germline CDR1 LNHNV, CDR2 YYDKDF (reference sequence). V was pared by 1 base and J by 8 bases, with 14 bases between. The CDR3 has 15 residues. CDR3 sequence: CATSRVPGEGEKLFF. The CDR3 nucleotides read TGTGCCACCAGCAGAGTTCCCGGGGAAGGGGAAAAACTGTTTTTT.

V and J are TRBV7-8 and TRBJ1-5; D not resolved. From germline, CDR1 is SGHVS and CDR2 FQNEAQ. The length of the CDR3 is 14 residues. The V gene lost 1 base and the J gene lost 5 bases, with 9 bases spanning the gap. The CDR3 coding sequence is TGTGCCAGCAGCTTAGACAGTTTTCATCAGCCCCAGCATTTT. This codes for CASSLDSFHQPQHF. The full variable domain, rest sourced from reference TRBV7-8 and TRBJ1-5, is GAGVSQSPRYKVAKRGQDVALRCDPISGHVSLFWYQQALGQGPEFLTYFQNEAQLDKSGLPSDRFFAERPEGSVSTLKIQRTQQEDSAVYLCASSLDSFHQPQHFGDGTRLSIL.

This clone was picked up a small number of times. The CDR3 loop reads CASSRGWDEQFF. CDR3 nucleotides: TGTGCCAGCAGCAGAGGGTGGGATGAGCAGTTCTTC. J is TRBJ2-1 and V is TRBV21-1; no check of the table's D call, TRBD2, against the DNA was made. TRBV21-1 has pseudogene status. This CDR3 contains 12 residues.

This clone has a handful of counts. V gene TRBV10-3 combines with J gene TRBJ2-7; D may be TRBD1 (7 bases). CDR3 length: 16 amino acids. V was cut by 4 bases and J by 0 bases, with 16 bases left in between. Per the germline V gene, CDR1 is ENHRY and CDR2 is SYGVKD. CDR3 coding DNA: TGTGCCATCAGTGTCGGCGGAGGGGACAGCTCCTACGAGCAGTACTTC. Its protein product is CAISVGGGDSSYEQYF.

The chain has TRBV5-1 and TRBJ2-7, with D tentatively TRBD2 (5 bases). This CDR3 is built from 14 residues. The V gene's germline CDR1 is SGHRS and CDR2 YFSETQ. V was cut by 0 bases and J by 1 base, with 8 bases left in between. CDR3 protein: CASSLGRGSYEQYF. The CDR3 DNA reads TGCGCCAGCAGCTTGGGTCGGGGTTCCTACGAGCAGTACTTC.

This clone appeared a few times. This sequence joins TRBV5-4 and TRBJ2-1; 8 positions agree with TRBD1. Trimming took 3 bases from V and 6 from J; bases not matched to a gene: 11. The CDR3 covers 16 residues. CDR1 SGHNT and CDR2 YYREEE come from the germline V gene (reference sequence). The CDR3 region is CASSSGGSRPSNEQFF. CDR3 bases: TGTGCCAGCAGCTCAGGGGGCTCCCGGCCCAGCAATGAGCAGTTCTTC.

V is TRBV27 and J is TRBJ1-2; D gene uncertain. Germline V gene sequence: CDR1 MNHEY, CDR2 SMNVEV (reference sequence). The V end lost 4 bases, the J end lost 4 bases, and 7 bases lay between the germline ends. The CDR3 is 12 residues long. For the CDR3, the DNA is TGTGCCAGCAGTTCGGGGTCCTATGGCTACACCTTC. This encodes CASSSGSYGYTF.

This clone was detected only a few times. Germline and junction disagree at one end, which may indicate a read error. The V gene is TRBV7-2, the J gene TRBJ2-5; D gene uncertain. The CDR3 sequence is 13 residues long. Germline V gene data show CDR1 as SGHTA and CDR2 as FQGNSA. The CDR3 DNA reads TGTGCCAGCACCTTAGGGCTCCAAGAGACCCAGTACTTC. It specifies CASTLGLQETQYF.

The chain uses TRBV11-2 and TRBJ1-1; no definite D call. V lost 3 bases to trimming and J lost 7 bases, with 18 bases between them. CDR3 length: 15 residues. In germline, CDR1 is SGHAT, CDR2 FQNNGV. Here the CDR3 DNA reads TGTGCCAGCAGCTTCCCATCAACTGCGGGGTATGAAGCTTTCTTT. This codes for CASSFPSTAGYEAFF.